One and the same sample provided the 21 T cell receptor beta chains below, sequenced in a study of T cells after yellow fever vaccination. TCRdb reprocessed the 5' RACE reads with MiXCR, giving one entry per CDR3 protein. The data contain 450,000 to 600,000 distinct CDR3 sequences, approximately 13% of them singletons. The sequenced sample was PBMCs, obtained on the day of the yellow fever booster vaccination. Receptors originate from a young man who received the YFV17D yellow fever vaccine.

This chain connects TRBV6-1 to TRBJ2-7; a possible D gene is TRBD2 (6 bases). Germline lookup yields CDR1 MNHNS and CDR2 SASEGT. The V and J ends lost 4 bases and 7 bases respectively, with 14 bases between them. The CDR3 runs 13 residues. The CDR3 DNA reads TGTGCCAGCAGTGTAACCAGGGCGGGAGAGCAGTACTTC. It codes for CASSVTRAGEQYF.

This clonotype has only a few counts. The chain recombines TRBV14 with TRBJ2-5; 7 bases map to TRBD2. The CDR3 consists of 16 residues. V trimming: 3 bases; J trimming: 4 bases; junction bases outside the gene matches: 11. Germline loops: CDR1 SGHDN, CDR2 FVKESK. The CDR3 DNA reads as TGTGCCAGCAGCCACCCTAGCGGTGATGCGTCAGAGACCCAGTACTTC. This codes for CASSHPSGDASETQYF.

This clonotype was seen a few times. The chain recombines TRBV20-1 with TRBJ2-3, with a tentative D call TRBD2 (6 bases). This CDR3 contains 13 residues. The V gene's germline CDR1 is DFQATT and CDR2 SNEGSKA (reference sequence). CDR3 coding DNA: TGCAGCGCGACTAGGCAGGACACAGATACGCAGTATTTT. This codes for CSATRQDTDTQYF.

At least ten counts were recorded for this clonotype. This sequence joins TRBV7-9 and TRBJ2-1; perhaps TRBD2 as D (5 bases). V was pared by 5 bases and J by 6 bases, with 20 bases between. This CDR3 region has 16 residues. Per the germline V gene, CDR1 is SEHNR and CDR2 is FQNEAQ (reference sequence). The CDR3 nucleotides are TGTGCCAGCAGCCGGACTGCCGGACTTCTAGTCAATGAGCAGTTCTTC. Protein sequence: CASSRTAGLLVNEQFF.

The sample holds a few counts of this clonotype. The chain couples TRBV5-1 to TRBJ1-1, with 9 bases aligning to TRBD1. From germline, CDR1 is SGHRS and CDR2 YFSETQ. With 0 bases clipped from V and 3 bases from J, the junction kept 9 bases outside the gene matches. The CDR3 has 17 residues. The CDR3 nucleotides read TGCGCCAGCAGCTTGGCAACAGGGGGCGGGTGGGACACTGAAGCTTTCTTT. Translated, it gives CASSLATGGGWDTEAFF.

This clonotype was seen more than once but under ten times. This chain connects TRBV19 to TRBJ2-7, with D perhaps matching TRBD1 or TRBD2 (5 bases each). Trimming pared 6 bases from V and 2 bases from J, leaving 14 bases between. Germline lookup yields CDR1 LNHDA and CDR2 SQIVND (reference sequence). This CDR3 is built from 14 residues. The CDR3 here is CASSTGTSTYEQYF. The CDR3 coding sequence is TGTGCCAGTAGCACCGGGACGTCGACCTACGAGCAGTACTTC.

This rearrangement joins TRBV5-4 to TRBJ2-3; D unresolved. The CDR3 has 14 amino acids. The germline V gene encodes CDR1 SGHNT and CDR2 YYREEE (reference sequence). The ends were cut back, 2 bases at V and 4 bases at J, with 11 bases in the middle. CDR3 sequence (DNA): TGTGCCAGCAGCTTCCGGCAAGCCCCAGATACGCAGTATTTT. Protein: CASSFRQAPDTQYF.

The chain joins TRBV5-1 to TRBJ2-7; 12 positions agree with TRBD2. The CDR3 totals 15 residues. V shed 1 base and J 6 bases; nucleotides not matched to a gene: 5. CDR1 SGHRS and CDR2 YFSETQ come from the germline V gene. CDR3 loop: CASSLLTSGSSEQYF. For the CDR3, the DNA is TGCGCCAGCAGCTTGTTGACTAGCGGGAGTTCCGAGCAGTACTTC. Based on the CDR3 plus reference TRBV5-1 and TRBJ2-7, the full variable domain is KAGVTQTPRYLIKTRGQQVTLSCSPISGHRSVSWYQQTPGQGLQFLFEYFSETQRNKGNFPGRFSGRQFSNSRSEMNVSTLELGDSALYLCASSLLTSGSSEQYFGPGTRLTVT.

The chain is built from TRBV6-2 or TRBV6-3 and TRBJ2-7; TRBD2 agrees at 10 bases. CDR3 length: 17 amino acids. Germline CDR1 is MNHEY and CDR2 is SVGEGT. J was trimmed by 6 bases and V by 10 bases; bases with no gene match: 21. The CDR3 DNA is TGTGCCACCTCGGACCATCCAACCGGGACTAGCGACGGCGAGCAGTACTTC. The encoded protein is CATSDHPTGTSDGEQYF.

This clonotype was seen a few times. The gene calls are TRBV20-1 and TRBJ2-7, with a weak D call TRBD2 (6 bases). Germline CDR1 DFQATT, CDR2 SNEGSKA (reference sequence). The CDR3 extends over 15 amino acids. Trimming took off 6 bases at V and 2 bases at J, with 20 bases between the two ends. The CDR3 is CSAPGVEGGPYEQYF. The CDR3 bases are TGCAGTGCCCCGGGAGTGGAGGGAGGCCCCTACGAGCAGTACTTC.

V is TRBV6-5 and J is TRBJ2-4; weak D call: TRBD2 (5 bases). V dropped 3 bases and J dropped 5 bases, with 11 bases sitting between them. This CDR3 comprises 14 residues. CDR1 is MNHEY, CDR2 SVGAGI, per germline. The DNA of the CDR3 is TGTGCCAGCAGTTATTCGGCTAGCCAAAACATTCAGTACTTC. It translates to CASSYSASQNIQYF.

This chain connects TRBV27 to TRBJ2-7, with unresolved D. CDR3 length equals 16 residues. The V and J ends lost 1 base and 5 bases respectively, with 18 bases between them. Germline lookup yields CDR1 MNHEY and CDR2 SMNVEV (reference sequence). For the CDR3, the DNA is TGTGCCAGCAGTTTATTACCTCACAGAACCAGGAACGAGCAGTACTTC. Translated, it gives CASSLLPHRTRNEQYF.

This clonotype was counted ten times or more. CDR3 coding DNA: TGTGCCACCAGCAGAGATACCCTAGAGACCCAGTACTTC. It is translated as CATSRDTLETQYF. The rearrangement joins TRBV15 to TRBJ2-5; D is ambiguous. CDR1 and CDR2 (germline): LNHNV, YYDKDF (reference sequence). This CDR3 comprises 13 residues. Trimming stripped 0 bases from V and 4 bases from J, with 6 bases between.

The chain is built from TRBV20-1 and TRBJ1-6; D is perhaps TRBD1 (5 bases). The CDR3 is 14 amino acids. V gave up 3 bases and J gave up 8 bases, with 14 bases separating them. Germline V gives CDR1 DFQATT, CDR2 SNEGSKA (reference sequence). CDR3 amino acids: CSARRGSKDSPLHF. As DNA, the CDR3 is TGCAGTGCTAGGCGGGGGAGTAAAGATTCACCCCTCCACTTT.

V and J are TRBV29-1 and TRBJ2-2; 7 bases are shared with TRBD1. The CDR3 covers 15 residues. Looked up from germline, CDR1 is SQVTM and CDR2 is ANQGSEA. V shed 1 base, J shed 0 bases, and the junction held 2 bases outside the gene matches. The CDR3 DNA reads TGCAGCGTTGAAGCGACAGGGACGAACACCGGGGAGCTGTTTTTT. Protein sequence: CSVEATGTNTGELFF.

This clonotype was seen a few times. The J gene is TRBJ2-3, the V gene TRBV6-1; unclear D gene. Trimming cost V 8 bases and J 3 bases, with 6 bases left between them. This CDR3 spans 11 amino acids. In germline, CDR1 is MNHNS, CDR2 SASEGT. The CDR3 protein is CASGATDTQYF. CDR3 nucleotides: TGTGCCAGCGGAGCGACAGATACGCAGTATTTT.

The chain uses TRBV7-2 and TRBJ1-3; D remains ambiguous. The CDR3 length is 13 residues. The germline gives CDR1 SGHTA, CDR2 FQGNSA. V lost 1 base and J 9 bases, leaving 10 bases between the germline ends. This chain's CDR3 is CASSLDPKGTIYF. DNA for the CDR3: TGTGCCAGCAGCTTAGATCCCAAAGGCACCATATATTTT.

The genes are TRBV7-2 and TRBJ2-7, with TRBD1 as a possible D gene (7 bases). Germline-derived CDR1 and CDR2 are SGHTA and FQGNSA. CDR3 length: 13 amino acids. The V end lost 3 bases, the J end lost 6 bases, and 12 bases lay between the germline ends. Written as DNA, the CDR3 is TGTGCCAGCAGCTTCCAGGGGGGATCCGAGCAGTACTTC. The encoded protein is CASSFQGGSEQYF.

The rearrangement links TRBV20-1 to TRBJ1-1; D is unclear. This CDR3 region has 11 residues. V was cut by 3 bases and J by 8 bases, with 10 bases left in between. Per germline, CDR1 DFQATT and CDR2 SNEGSKA (reference sequence). The CDR3 nucleotides are TGCAGTGCTAGGTCCGTCGGGGAAGCTTTCTTT. This codes for CSARSVGEAFF.

The rearrangement uses TRBV6-5 and TRBJ1-1; D is unresolved. Germline CDR1 is MNHEY and CDR2 is SVGAGI. The CDR3 loop spans 14 amino acids. V lost 2 bases, J lost 1 base, and 8 bases lay in between. In nucleotides, the CDR3 is TGTGCCAGCAGTTACCTCTCAGCGAACACTGAAGCTTTCTTT. It yields the protein CASSYLSANTEAFF.

The rearrangement uses TRBV20-1 and TRBJ1-2, with D perhaps matching TRBD1 (5 bases). CDR3 size: 15 residues. CDR1 is DFQATT and CDR2 is SNEGSKA in the germline V gene (reference sequence). Trimming took off 5 bases at V and 6 bases at J, with 22 bases between the two ends. The CDR3 reads CSAYNLRGVGDGYTF. CDR3 DNA: TGCAGTGCTTACAATCTCCGGGGGGTAGGAGATGGCTACACCTTC.